The 19 T cell receptor beta chains reported below all come from one sample, sequenced in a study of T cell responses to AZD1222 COVID-19 vaccine. Only in-frame clones appear in the TCRdb table, and some are missing; sequencing was by immunoSEQ multiplex PCR. The data hold over 150,000 clones, with about 91% observed a single time. The source material was peripheral blood, sampled on day 0 of MenACWY control vaccination. The receptor source for this set is an adult in good health.

This chain connects TRBV6-2 or TRBV6-3 to TRBJ2-1; D gene unclear. CDR3 length equals 11 residues. In germline, CDR1 is MNHEY, CDR2 SVGEGT. V was cut by 0 bases and J by 9 bases, with 3 bases left in between. CDR3 in DNA: TGTGCCAGCAGTTACTCATCTGAGCAGTTCTTC. As protein: CASSYSSEQFF.

This clone has a single count. This sequence joins TRBV19 and TRBJ1-1; perhaps TRBD1 as D (5 bases). The V end lost 7 bases, the J end lost 5 bases, and 23 bases lay between the germline ends. Germline V CDR1 and CDR2: LNHDA, SQIVND (reference sequence). The CDR3 extends over 16 amino acids. In nucleotides, the CDR3 is TGTGCCAGTACCAAAACAACCCCCGGGGGAGGAACTGAAGCTTTCTTT. It translates to CASTKTTPGGGTEAFF.

The chain links TRBV11-2 to TRBJ1-1; D is unclear. The CDR3 sequence is 14 residues long. In germline, CDR1 is SGHAT, CDR2 FQNNGV. The V and J ends lost 2 bases and 1 base respectively, with 8 bases between them. CDR3 DNA: TGTGCCAGCAGCTTAACGACATCGAACACTGAAGCTTTCTTT. Amino acids: CASSLTTSNTEAFF.

V usage is TRBV3-1 (or the pseudogene TRBV3-2) and J usage is TRBJ1-6; D gene unclear. This CDR3 contains 15 residues. Looked up from germline, CDR1 is LGHDT and CDR2 is YNNKEL (reference sequence). The germline V and J ends were trimmed by 6 bases and 4 bases, with 13 bases remaining between them. The CDR3 loop reads CASRNTARYNSPLHF. For the CDR3, the DNA is TGTGCCAGCAGGAATACAGCAAGATATAATTCACCCCTCCACTTT.

Notes on this clone: At the DNA level, this CDR3 is encoded by other sequences in the same sample as well. The V and J genes are TRBV19 and TRBJ2-1; TRBD2 matches 9 bases. Germline V gives CDR1 LNHDA, CDR2 SQIVND (reference sequence). The CDR3 is 14 residues long. V dropped 4 bases and J dropped 4; count of bases not matched to a gene: 2. Written as DNA, the CDR3 is TGTGCCAGTAGTAGGCTAGCGGGGTACAATGAGCAGTTCTTC. Protein: CASSRLAGYNEQFF.

The gene calls are TRBV3-1 (or the pseudogene TRBV3-2) and TRBJ2-1, with 7 bases matching TRBD2. J gave up 3 bases and V 2 bases, and 4 bases lay outside the gene matches. CDR1 LGHDT and CDR2 YNNKEL come from the germline V gene (reference sequence). This CDR3 is 15 amino acids long. The CDR3 region has the DNA TGTGCCAGCAGCCAAAGAGCGGGAAGCTACAATGAGCAGTTCTTC. This translates into CASSQRAGSYNEQFF.

The chain employs TRBV11-2 and TRBJ1-1, with unresolved D. Germline lookup yields CDR1 SGHAT and CDR2 FQNNGV. This CDR3 is built from 14 residues. Trimming took off 7 bases at V and 7 bases at J, with 19 bases between the two ends. The CDR3 sequence is CASKKGLRNDEAFF. In nucleotides, the CDR3 is TGTGCCAGCAAGAAAGGACTCCGAAACGATGAAGCTTTCTTT. Full variable domain (missing parts from reference TRBV11-2 and TRBJ1-1): EAGVAQSPRYKIIEKRQSVAFWCNPISGHATLYWYQQILGQGPKLLIQFQNNGVVDDSQLPKDRFSAERLKGVDSTLKIQPAKLEDSAVYLCASKKGLRNDEAFFGQGTRLTVV.

This clone was counted once. V and J are TRBV12-3 or TRBV12-4 and TRBJ1-5; D is ambiguous. The CDR3 has 13 amino acids. V was trimmed by 5 bases and J by 3 bases, leaving 8 bases between them. The CDR3 here is CASSRAHNQPQHF. The CDR3 DNA is TGTGCCAGCAGTAGGGCTCACAATCAGCCCCAGCATTTT.

This clone was picked up a small number of times. The rearrangement links TRBV5-1 to TRBJ1-5, with D perhaps TRBD1 (6 bases). CDR3 length: 14 residues. Trimming shortened V by 1 base and J by 10 bases, and 15 bases separated the two germline ends. The germline V gene encodes CDR1 SGHRS and CDR2 YFSETQ. The CDR3 sequence: CASSLRSGAGPQHF. CDR3 sequence (DNA): TGCGCCAGCAGCTTGCGGTCAGGGGCGGGCCCCCAGCATTTT.

The chain is built from TRBV24-1 and TRBJ2-1; possible D gene TRBD2, 6 bases. Germline assignment: CDR1 KGHDR and CDR2 SFDVKD. V was clipped by 3 bases and J by 6 bases, with 17 bases between them. CDR3 length: 16 residues. The CDR3 region is CATSDRGIDPTNEQFF. The CDR3 DNA reads TGTGCCACCAGTGATCGGGGGATAGACCCGACCAATGAGCAGTTCTTC.

This rearrangement joins TRBV19 to TRBJ1-2, with D maybe TRBD1 (6 bases). Germline V gene lookup returns CDR1 LNHDA and CDR2 SQIVND (reference sequence). CDR3 length: 14 amino acids. The ends were cut back, 4 bases at V and 2 bases at J, with 11 bases in the middle. The CDR3 bases are TGTGCCAGTAGTACCTCCCAGGGGAACTATGGCTACACCTTC. This encodes CASSTSQGNYGYTF.

The rearrangement joins TRBV4-3 to TRBJ1-3, with D unresolved. V gave up 0 bases and J gave up 0 bases, with 6 bases separating them. The CDR3 runs to 15 residues. The germline V gene encodes CDR1 LGHNA and CDR2 YSLEER. The CDR3 nucleotides read TGCGCCAGCAGCCAAGACACGGTCTCTGGAAACACCATATATTTT. It codes for CASSQDTVSGNTIYF.

The gene calls are TRBV18 and TRBJ1-1; 9 bases are a match to TRBD1. This CDR3 comprises 15 residues. Trimming took 3 bases from V and 4 from J; bases not matched to a gene: 6. Germline CDR1 and CDR2: KGHSH and LQKENI. CDR3 sequence: CASSPTGGSGTEAFF. The DNA of the CDR3 is TGTGCCAGCTCACCGACAGGGGGTTCGGGCACTGAAGCTTTCTTT.

The chain employs TRBV18 and TRBJ2-3; 9 bases agree with TRBD2. V lost 0 bases to trimming and J lost 6 bases; unmatched junction nucleotides: 10. Germline CDR1 KGHSH, CDR2 LQKENI. The CDR3 has 17 residues. The CDR3 coding sequence is TGTGCCAGCTCACCACCGCTAGCGGGGTCGGATAGGGATACGCAGTATTTT. Amino acid sequence: CASSPPLAGSDRDTQYF.

This clone was seen once. V and J are TRBV7-3 and TRBJ2-1, with TRBD2 identical over 14 bases. The length of the CDR3 is 15 residues. Per the germline V gene, CDR1 is SGHTA and CDR2 is FQGTGA. V gave up 5 bases and J gave up 4 bases; unmatched junction bases: 1. CDR3 residues: CASSRTSGGYNEQFF. As DNA, the CDR3 is TGTGCCAGCAGCAGGACTAGCGGGGGGTACAATGAGCAGTTCTTC.

The chain recombines TRBV12-3 or TRBV12-4 with TRBJ1-1; D gene unclear. Trimming cost V 6 bases and J 5 bases, with 13 bases left between them. The CDR3 consists of 13 residues. The CDR3 DNA follows: TGTGCCAGCAGCCTGTTTGAAGGGACTGAAGCTTTCTTT. Translated, it gives CASSLFEGTEAFF.

This sequence joins TRBV28 and TRBJ2-1; D ambiguous. Deletions cut 5 bases from V and 8 bases from J, with 7 bases between. This CDR3 contains 11 residues. Germline V gene lookup returns CDR1 MDHEN and CDR2 SYDVKM. DNA for the CDR3: TGTGCCAGCAGTCTGGGTCATGAGCAGTTCTTC. Protein sequence: CASSLGHEQFF.

The chain combines TRBV24-1 with TRBJ1-2; tentatively, D is TRBD1 (6 bases). V lost 5 bases to trimming and J lost 2 bases, with 17 bases between them. Germline CDR1 is KGHDR and CDR2 is SFDVKD. This CDR3 has 16 amino acids. For the CDR3, the DNA is TGTGCCACCAGTGCTTCCTGGGGGGGACACAACTATGGCTACACCTTC. Translation gives CATSASWGGHNYGYTF.

The J gene is TRBJ1-5, the V gene TRBV2; D is undetermined. Germline assignment: CDR1 SNHLY and CDR2 FYNNEI. V was pared by 7 bases and J by 2 bases, with 15 bases between. This CDR3 is built from 15 residues. DNA for the CDR3: TGTGCCAGCAACAGTATCCCCGGCGGCAATCAGCCCCAGCATTTT. Residues: CASNSIPGGNQPQHF.